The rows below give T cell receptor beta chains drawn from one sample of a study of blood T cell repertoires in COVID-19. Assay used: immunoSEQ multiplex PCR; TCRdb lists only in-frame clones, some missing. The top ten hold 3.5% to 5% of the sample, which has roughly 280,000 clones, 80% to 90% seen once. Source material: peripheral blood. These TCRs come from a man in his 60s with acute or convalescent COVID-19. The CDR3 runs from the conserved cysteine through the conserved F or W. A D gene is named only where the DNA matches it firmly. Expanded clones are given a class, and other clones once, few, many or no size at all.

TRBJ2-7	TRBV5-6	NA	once	TGTGCCAGCAGCTCCACGGGAGCGAGGGACGAGCAGTACTTC	CASSSTGARDEQYF
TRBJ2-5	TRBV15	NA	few	TGTGCCACCAGCAGAGATGAGGGGGGGGCAGAGACCCAGTACTTC	CATSRDEGGAETQYF
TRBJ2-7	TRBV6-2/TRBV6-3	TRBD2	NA	TGTGCCAGCAGTTACTCGGGACTAGCCAAGAGCGAGCAGTACTTC	CASSYSGLAKSEQYF
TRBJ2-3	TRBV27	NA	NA	TGTGCCAGCAGTTCCGGTCCGGTATCCCGCACAGATACGCAGTATTTT	CASSSGPVSRTDTQYF
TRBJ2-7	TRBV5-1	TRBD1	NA	TGCGCCAGCAGCTTGGCGGGGACAGGGGCCGTCGAGCAGTACTTC	CASSLAGTGAVEQYF
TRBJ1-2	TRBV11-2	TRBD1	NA	TGTGCCAGCAGGAAGCTTAGGGGACAGGGGGCGGTTGGCTACACCTTC	CASRKLRGQGAVGYTF
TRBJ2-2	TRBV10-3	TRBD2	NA	TGTGCCATCCACCCGGGAGGAGTTAACACCGGGGAGCTGTTTTTT	CAIHPGGVNTGELFF
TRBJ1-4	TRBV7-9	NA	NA	TGTGCCAGCAGCTTAAATCTCGGTGAAAAACTGTTTTTT	CASSLNLGEKLFF
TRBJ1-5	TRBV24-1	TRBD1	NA	TGTGCCACCAGTGATCCGGGACAGGGGGCGCCCAATCAGCCCCAGCATTTT	CATSDPGQGAPNQPQHF
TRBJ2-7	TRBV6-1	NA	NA	TGTGCCAGCAGTGATTTTCAGGGAAGCGAGCAGTACTTC	CASSDFQGSEQYF
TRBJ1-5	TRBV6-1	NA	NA	TGTGCCAGCAGTGAGAGGGGGAGCCTCAATCAGCCCCAGCATTTT	CASSERGSLNQPQHF
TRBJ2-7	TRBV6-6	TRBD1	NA	TGTGCCAGCAGTACGACAGGGGGTTCCTACGAGCAGTACTTC	CASSTTGGSYEQYF
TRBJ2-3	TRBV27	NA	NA	TGTGCCAGCACGGGTGGTAGCGAAAGCACAGATACGCAGTATTTT	CASTGGSESTDTQYF
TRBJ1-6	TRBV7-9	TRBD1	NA	TGTGCCAGCAGCTTCACCAGGGGGCCAGATTCACCCCTCCACTTT	CASSFTRGPDSPLHF
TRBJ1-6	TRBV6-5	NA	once	TGTGCCAGCAGTCGGAACAGGGTTGATTCACCCCTCCACTTT	CASSRNRVDSPLHF
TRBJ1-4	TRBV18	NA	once	TGTGCCAGCTCACAGGGGTCAGGTGAAAAACTGTTTTTT	CASSQGSGEKLFF
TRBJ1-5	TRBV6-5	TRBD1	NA	TGTGCCAGCAAAGGACAGGGAGGCCAGCCCCAGCATTTT	CASKGQGGQPQHF
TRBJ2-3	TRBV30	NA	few	TGTGCCTGGAGCAGGGGCTCGAGAGGGGATACGCAGTATTTT	CAWSRGSRGDTQYF
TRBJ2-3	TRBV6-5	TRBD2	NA	TGTGCCAGCAGTTACCGGGGAGGGCACACAGATACGCAGTATTTT	CASSYRGGHTDTQYF
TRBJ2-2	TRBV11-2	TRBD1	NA	TGTGCCAGCAGGTCGACCTGGGGGACAGTGAACACCGGGGAGCTGTTTTTT	CASRSTWGTVNTGELFF
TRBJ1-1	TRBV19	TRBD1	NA	TGTGCCAGTAGTATTCGGGGCCCCAGGGGGCCGAATACTGAAGCTTTCTTT	CASSIRGPRGPNTEAFF
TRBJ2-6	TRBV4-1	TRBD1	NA	TGCGCCAGCAGCCGAGCGACAGGGGGCTCTGGGGCCAACGTCCTGACTTTC	CASSRATGGSGANVLTF
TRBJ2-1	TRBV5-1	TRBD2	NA	TGCGCCAGCAGCTTCGGTAGTAGCGGGGCCGAGCAGTTCTTC	CASSFGSSGAEQFF
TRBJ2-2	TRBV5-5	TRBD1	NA	TGTGCCAGCAGCTTGCGACAGGGGTTCAACGGGGAGCTGTTTTTT	CASSLRQGFNGELFF
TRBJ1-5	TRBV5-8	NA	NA	TGTGCCAGCAGCCCTGACTTAGCCCGGCCCCAGCATTTT	CASSPDLARPQHF
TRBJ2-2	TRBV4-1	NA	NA	TGCGCCAGCAGCCGGAGTAACACCGGGGAGCTGTTTTTT	CASSRSNTGELFF
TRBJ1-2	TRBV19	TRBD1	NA	TGTGCCAGTTGGACAGGGGCGGTTGGAAATGGCTACACCTTC	CASWTGAVGNGYTF
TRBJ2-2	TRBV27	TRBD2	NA	TGTGCCAGCCTTGCCCGAGGGCTAGCGGGACACACCGGGGAGCTGTTTTTT	CASLARGLAGHTGELFF
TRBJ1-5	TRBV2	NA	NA	TGTGCCAGCAGGATCTCGCCGGGTAGCAATCAGCCCCAGCATTTT	CASRISPGSNQPQHF
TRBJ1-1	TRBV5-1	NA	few	TGCGCCAGCAGCTTGGGTGGAGGTACTGAAGCTTTCTTT	CASSLGGGTEAFF
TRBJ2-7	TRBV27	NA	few	TGTGCCAGCAGTTTAACTCAATCTCCTACGGTGCAGTACTTC	CASSLTQSPTVQYF
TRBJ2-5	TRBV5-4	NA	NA	TGTGCCAGCAGCAAGAGGGTAGGGTTACAAGAGACCCAGTACTTC	CASSKRVGLQETQYF
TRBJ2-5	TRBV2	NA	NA	TGTGCCACACAGGAATGGAGTATCCAAGAGACCCAGTACTTC	CATQEWSIQETQYF
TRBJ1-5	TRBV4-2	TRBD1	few	TGTGCCAGCAGCCAAGAACTACAGGGGCATCAGCCCCAGCATTTT	CASSQELQGHQPQHF
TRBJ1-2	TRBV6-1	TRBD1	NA	TGTGCCAGCAGTGAAATGGGACAGGGCCAACTACGGGGCTACACCTTC	CASSEMGQGQLRGYTF
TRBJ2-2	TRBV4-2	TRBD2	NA	TGTGCCAGCAGCCAAGATGATGCGGCGGGAGGCGGCGGGGAGCTGTTTTTT	CASSQDDAAGGGGELFF